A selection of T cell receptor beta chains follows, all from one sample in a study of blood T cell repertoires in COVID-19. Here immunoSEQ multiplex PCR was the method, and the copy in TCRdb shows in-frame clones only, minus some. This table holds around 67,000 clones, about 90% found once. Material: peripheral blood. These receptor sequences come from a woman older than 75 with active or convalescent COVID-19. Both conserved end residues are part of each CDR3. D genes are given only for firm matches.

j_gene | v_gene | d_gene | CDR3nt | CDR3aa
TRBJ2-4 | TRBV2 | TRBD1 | TGTGCCAGCAGGGCCGGACAGGGGAGCAAAAACATTCAGTACTTC | CASRAGQGSKNIQYF
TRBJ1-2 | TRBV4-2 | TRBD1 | TGTGCCAGCAGCCAAGACCCAAAGGACAGGGGCTATGGCTACACCTTC | CASSQDPKDRGYGYTF
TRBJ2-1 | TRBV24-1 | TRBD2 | TGTGCCACCAGTGATTTTAGGCGGGAGGGTGTCTTTAACGAGCAGTTCTTC | CATSDFRREGVFNEQFF
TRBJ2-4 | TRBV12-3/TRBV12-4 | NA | TGTGCCAGCAGTTTACGGGAAGGGGGCATTCAGTACTTC | CASSLREGGIQYF
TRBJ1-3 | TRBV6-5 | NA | TGTGCCAGCAGCCTACGGGGGGGCACTGGAAACACCATATATTTT | CASSLRGGTGNTIYF
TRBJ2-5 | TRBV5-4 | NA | TGTGCCAGCAGCGCGCCTGGGGGGGAGACCCAGTACTTC | CASSAPGGETQYF
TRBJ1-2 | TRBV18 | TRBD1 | TGTGCCAGCTCACCACTCCGGGACAGTAACTATGGCTACACCTTC | CASSPLRDSNYGYTF
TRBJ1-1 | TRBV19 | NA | TGTGCCAGCGGAGGGATGAACACTGAAGCTTTCTTT | CASGGMNTEAFF
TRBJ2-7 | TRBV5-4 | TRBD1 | TGTGCCAGCAGCATAAGGACAGGGGGCTACGAGCAGTACTTC | CASSIRTGGYEQYF
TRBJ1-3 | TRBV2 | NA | TGTGCCAGCATAAAAACTGGAAACACCATATATTTT | CASIKTGNTIYF
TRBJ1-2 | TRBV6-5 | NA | TGTGCCAGCAGTTACTCACACAGTAACTATGGCTACACCTTC | CASSYSHSNYGYTF
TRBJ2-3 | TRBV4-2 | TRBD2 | TGTGCCAGCAGCCAAGGACAAGCGGGAGATACAGATACGCAGTATTTT | CASSQGQAGDTDTQYF
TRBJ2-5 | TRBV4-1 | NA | TGCGCCAGCAGCCAAGAAGACAGAGGAGAGACCCAGTACTTC | CASSQEDRGETQYF
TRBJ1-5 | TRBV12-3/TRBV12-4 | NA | TGTGCCAGCAGGAAAGGGGCGGTGACAGGACTTGATTTT | CASRKGAVTGLDF
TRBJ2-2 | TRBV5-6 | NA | TGTGCCAGCAGCCCCGTCCCGCTTGGAACCGGGGTCACCGGGGAGCTGTTTTTT | CASSPVPLGTGVTGELFF
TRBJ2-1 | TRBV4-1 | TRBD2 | TGCGCCAGCAGCCTGGGGGGGGTTCCCTACAATGAGCAGTTCTTC | CASSLGGVPYNEQFF
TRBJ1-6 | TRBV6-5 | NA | TGTGCCAGCAGTACCGCGGGGTATTCACCCCTCCACTTT | CASSTAGYSPLHF
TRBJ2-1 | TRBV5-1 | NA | TGCGCCAGCAGCGGGCCAAACATTTACAATGAGCAGTTCTTC | CASSGPNIYNEQFF
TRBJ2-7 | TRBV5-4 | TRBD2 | TGTGCCAGCAGCCTCGGACTAGCGGTTAGCTCCTACGAGCAGTACTTC | CASSLGLAVSSYEQYF
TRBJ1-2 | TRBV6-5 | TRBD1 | TGTGCCAGCAGAGGGACAGGGGCTTTTCACTATGGCTACACCTTC | CASRGTGAFHYGYTF